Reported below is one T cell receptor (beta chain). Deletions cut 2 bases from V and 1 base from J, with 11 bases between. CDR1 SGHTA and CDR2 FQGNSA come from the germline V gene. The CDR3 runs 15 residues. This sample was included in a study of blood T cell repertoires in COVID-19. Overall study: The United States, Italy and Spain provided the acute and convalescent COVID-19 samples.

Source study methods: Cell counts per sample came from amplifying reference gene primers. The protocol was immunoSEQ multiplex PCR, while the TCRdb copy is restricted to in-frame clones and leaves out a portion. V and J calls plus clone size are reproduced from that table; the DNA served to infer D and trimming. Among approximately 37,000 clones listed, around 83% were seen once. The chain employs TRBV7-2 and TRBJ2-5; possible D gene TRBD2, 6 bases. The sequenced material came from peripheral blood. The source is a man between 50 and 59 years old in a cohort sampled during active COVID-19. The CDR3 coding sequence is TGTGCCAGCAGCTTATTAGGGACTTTCCAAGAGACCCAGTACTTC. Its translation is CASSLLGTFQETQYF.